Listed here are 11 T cell receptor beta chains from one sample, sequenced in a study of early T cells in non-severe SARS-CoV-2 infection. TCRdb reanalysed the 5' RACE reads using MiXCR and keeps one entry per CDR3 protein. Among over 75,000 distinct CDR3 sequences, about 15% were seen once, and the ten largest hold 4.5% to 7%. Sequencing was done on a sample of whole blood. Every receptor here comes from an adult who was a healthcare worker with PCR-confirmed SARS-CoV-2 infection or an uninfected control (not recorded which).

The sample holds a few counts of this clonotype. The chain employs TRBV6-5 and TRBJ2-5; the match to TRBD1 covers 10 bases. The CDR3 sequence is 14 residues long. Germline V lookup: CDR1 MNHEY, CDR2 SVGAGI. With 5 bases clipped from V and 7 bases from J, the junction kept 7 bases outside the gene matches. CDR3 in DNA: TGTGCCAGCAGTCCCCGTGGACAGGGGGGGACCCAGTACTTC. It yields the protein CASSPRGQGGTQYF.

The table lists this clonotype with a few counts. One junction end does not reproduce the germline sequence, and a read error may be involved. The chain couples TRBV10-3 to TRBJ2-5; TRBD1 is a possible D gene (5 bases). The germline V gene encodes CDR1 ENHRY and CDR2 SYGVKD. The CDR3 consists of 13 residues. The CDR3 region is CAIRPSEGVPLNF. CDR3 nucleotide sequence: TGTGCCATCAGGCCAAGTGAAGGGGTCCCGTTAAATTTC.

There are many counts of this clonotype. The DNA for the CDR3 is TGTGCCAGCAGTTTAGGGCAGGGGCAAGAGACCCAGTACTTC. It codes for CASSLGQGQETQYF. The chain carries TRBV12-3 or TRBV12-4 and TRBJ2-5, with D possibly matching TRBD1 (6 bases). Trimming took off 1 base at V and 2 bases at J, with 8 bases between the two ends. The CDR3 runs to 14 residues.

The gene calls are TRBV6-2 or TRBV6-3 and TRBJ2-4; D unresolved. The CDR3 extends over 12 amino acids. V lost 4 bases and J lost 15, with 16 bases in between. Germline CDR1 MNHEY, CDR2 SVGEGT. CDR3 protein: CASSSPLTNPYF. The CDR3 nucleotides read TGTGCCAGCAGTTCCCCACTTACCAACCCGTACTTC.

This chain joins TRBV11-2 and TRBJ2-1; tentative D call: TRBD2 (5 bases). V lost 3 bases to trimming and J lost 7 bases, with 13 bases between them. CDR3 length equals 14 residues. Germline V gives CDR1 SGHAT, CDR2 FQNNGV. The CDR3 DNA reads TGTGCCAGCAGCTTCGGGCGGGCTGGGAATGAGCAGTTCTTC. As protein: CASSFGRAGNEQFF.

The chain links TRBV12-3 or TRBV12-4 to TRBJ2-7, with 13 bases identical to TRBD2. V shed 6 bases and J 3 bases; nucleotides not matched to a gene: 11. CDR3 length equals 17 residues. The chain's CDR3 is CASSPASGLAGVYEQYF. The CDR3 DNA reads TGTGCCAGCAGCCCAGCCTCCGGACTAGCGGGGGTCTACGAGCAGTACTTC.

This clonotype turned up a few times. The chain couples TRBV7-8 to TRBJ2-1; 7 nucleotides match TRBD2. Trimming removed 3 bases from V and 6 bases from J; junction bases left unmatched: 14. The CDR3 totals 17 residues. CDR1 SGHVS and CDR2 FQNEAQ come from the germline V gene. The CDR3 bases are TGTGCCAGCAGCTTCGCCGGCGAGGGAGCGGGACTCAATGAGCAGTTCTTC. Translation: CASSFAGEGAGLNEQFF.

The gene calls are TRBV18 and TRBJ1-1; D ambiguous. Germline CDR1 reads KGHSH; CDR2 reads LQKENI. This CDR3 has 13 amino acids. V was shortened by 2 bases and J by 1 base, with 5 bases between the two germline ends. DNA for the CDR3: TGTGCCAGCTCACCAGGGCAGAACACTGAAGCTTTCTTT. Translation: CASSPGQNTEAFF.

This clonotype was seen a few times. J is TRBJ2-5 and V is TRBV7-6; D gene uncertain. Trimming took off 5 bases at V and 1 base at J, with 8 bases between the two ends. CDR3 size: 13 residues. Germline CDR1 and CDR2: SGHVS and FNYEAQ. As DNA, the CDR3 is TGTGCCAGCAGCCCACGGATCCAAGAGACCCAGTACTTC. As protein: CASSPRIQETQYF.

This clonotype occurred a few times. The CDR3 region is CASSYALAGAGEQFF. The DNA of the CDR3 is TGTGCCAGCAGTTACGCTCTAGCGGGAGCAGGTGAGCAGTTCTTC. The V and J genes are TRBV6-2 or TRBV6-3 and TRBJ2-1; 10 nucleotides align to TRBD2. Germline assignment: CDR1 MNHEY and CDR2 SVGEGT. J gave up 9 bases and V 2 bases, and 7 bases lay outside the gene matches. The CDR3 consists of 15 residues.

This clonotype appeared a few times. This rearrangement joins TRBV7-6 to TRBJ2-3, with D possibly matching TRBD2 (5 bases). Germline CDR1 SGHVS, CDR2 FNYEAQ. This CDR3 comprises 14 residues. V was cut by 4 bases and J by 2 bases, with 10 bases left in between. CDR3 loop: CASSSGGFTDTQYF. DNA for the CDR3: TGTGCCAGCAGCTCCGGAGGCTTCACAGATACGCAGTATTTT.